Below, 24 T cell receptor beta chains from the same sample are listed, as sequenced in a study of Graves' ophthalmopathy and Graves' hyperthyroidism. CDR3 regions of TCR beta were amplified from RNA transcripts. In the first round, RT-PCR was carried out with HTBI primers, and a multiplex PCR formed the second round. TCRdb used MiXCR to reprocess the multiplex PCR reads, holding one entry per CDR3 protein. The sample yields some 370,000 distinct CDR3 sequences, 17% seen once. Material: peripheral blood. These receptors were taken from an adult woman with stable Graves' hyperthyroidism.

This clonotype was seen many times. This chain joins TRBV6-1 and TRBJ1-5; no clear D gene. CDR3 length equals 16 residues. Germline V gene lookup returns CDR1 MNHNS and CDR2 SASEGT. Trimming removed 6 bases at V and 6 bases at J, with 21 bases between. The CDR3 loop is CASSGQVSPNRQPQHF. For the CDR3, the DNA is TGTGCCAGCAGCGGTCAGGTTTCCCCCAACCGTCAGCCCCAGCATTTT.

This clonotype was found many times. The chain recombines TRBV6-1 with TRBJ2-5; D is unresolved. CDR1 and CDR2 from the germline V gene are MNHNS and SASEGT. The length of the CDR3 is 12 residues. Trimming shortened V by 3 bases and J by 5 bases, and 7 bases separated the two germline ends. The DNA of the CDR3 is TGTGCCAGCAGTGACCATCCGGAGACCCAGTACTTC. Translating gives CASSDHPETQYF.

The rearrangement uses TRBV6-1 and TRBJ2-7; TRBD1 aligns across 9 bases. V lost 7 bases and J lost 5; bases outside the gene matches: 12. Germline CDR1 is MNHNS and CDR2 is SASEGT. CDR3 length equals 15 residues. The CDR3, as DNA: TGTGCCAGCATCGACCACGACAGGGGGGGCAACGAGCAGTACTTC. Protein: CASIDHDRGGNEQYF.

The V call is TRBV6-1, the J call TRBJ1-1, with D possibly TRBD1 on 5 matching bases. Deletions cut 5 bases from V and 4 bases from J, with 17 bases between. This CDR3 has 15 amino acids. From germline, CDR1 is MNHNS and CDR2 SASEGT. DNA for the CDR3: TGTGCCAGCAGTCCCCACGCAGGGTTGGGCACTGAAGCTTTCTTT. It is translated as CASSPHAGLGTEAFF.

This clonotype was observed at least ten times. This sequence joins TRBV20-1 and TRBJ2-5, with D unclear. V dropped 5 bases and J dropped 3 bases, with 1 base sitting between them. This CDR3 contains 9 residues. Germline V CDR1 and CDR2: DFQATT, SNEGSKA (reference sequence). The CDR3 protein is CSAEETQYF. CDR3 in DNA: TGCAGTGCTGAAGAGACCCAGTACTTC.

This clonotype was counted only a few times. V is TRBV27 and J is TRBJ1-6; the D is unclear. V shed 0 bases and J shed 6 bases, with 6 bases lying between them. There are 14 residues in the CDR3. Looked up from germline, CDR1 is MNHEY and CDR2 is SMNVEV (reference sequence). The CDR3 sequence: CASSLSIANSPLHF. As DNA, the CDR3 is TGTGCCAGCAGTTTATCGATCGCTAATTCACCCCTCCACTTT.

The table lists this clonotype with many counts. V gene TRBV6-1 combines with J gene TRBJ1-2; the D is unclear. CDR3 length equals 14 residues. The germline gives CDR1 MNHNS, CDR2 SASEGT. The ends were cut back, 7 bases at V and 8 bases at J, with 20 bases in the middle. CDR3 bases: TGTGCCAGCACCTCCTTGGAGGCCCCCTGGGGCTACACCTTC. Translated: CASTSLEAPWGYTF.

This clonotype was seen a handful of times. The V gene is TRBV5-1, the J gene TRBJ1-2; D is uncertain. This CDR3 has 14 residues. V lost 4 bases to trimming and J lost 4 bases, with 14 bases between them. Germline V gene data show CDR1 as SGHRS and CDR2 as YFSETQ. The CDR3 DNA sequence: TGCGCCAGCAGCCCTGAGGGCCGGAGCTATGGCTACACCTTC. Its translation: CASSPEGRSYGYTF. The variable domain in full, with the rest retrieved from reference TRBV5-1 and TRBJ1-2, is KAGVTQTPRYLIKTRGQQVTLSCSPISGHRSVSWYQQTPGQGLQFLFEYFSETQRNKGNFPGRFSGRQFSNSRSEMNVSTLELGDSALYLCASSPEGRSYGYTFGSGTRLTVV.

This clonotype showed up many times. The gene calls are TRBV28 and TRBJ2-5; tentatively, D is TRBD2 (7 bases). V was clipped by 3 bases and J by 1 base, with 12 bases between them. The CDR3 contains 15 residues. Germline V gene lookup returns CDR1 MDHEN and CDR2 SYDVKM. CDR3 protein: CASSFSGGGQETQYF. The CDR3 nucleotides read TGTGCCAGCAGTTTTTCGGGGGGCGGCCAAGAGACCCAGTACTTC.

At least ten counts were recorded for this clonotype. Written as DNA, the CDR3 is TGTGCCAGCAGTGACCATGGAAAGGGGAGAAGCAATCAGCCCCAGCATTTT. The encoded protein is CASSDHGKGRSNQPQHF. This chain connects TRBV12-3 or TRBV12-4 to TRBJ1-5; D is possibly TRBD1 (5 bases). This CDR3 region has 17 residues. Trimming removed 5 bases from V and 1 base from J, with 18 bases in between.

At least ten counts were recorded for this clonotype. V gene TRBV6-4 combines with J gene TRBJ1-3, with 8 nucleotides matching TRBD1. With V trimmed by 5 bases and J by 0 bases, 15 bases remained unmatched. The CDR3 covers 19 residues. From germline, CDR1 is MRHNA and CDR2 SNTAGT. For the CDR3, the DNA is TGTGCCAGCAGTCGGAGACAGGGGCGTACTAAGAGCTCTGGAAACACCATATATTTT. The encoded protein is CASSRRQGRTKSSGNTIYF.

In its sample, this clonotype was seen many times. V is TRBV2 and J is TRBJ1-1, with a possible D match to TRBD1 (6 bases). The CDR3 consists of 12 residues. Per germline, CDR1 SNHLY and CDR2 FYNNEI. V dropped 7 bases and J dropped 4 bases, with 10 bases sitting between them. The chain's CDR3 is CASTAGATEAFF. The CDR3 bases are TGTGCCAGCACCGCAGGGGCCACTGAAGCTTTCTTT.

This clonotype was observed at least ten times. V and J are TRBV7-2 and TRBJ1-5; no reliable D call. This CDR3 comprises 15 residues. Looked up from germline, CDR1 is SGHTA and CDR2 is FQGNSA. V lost 1 base to trimming and J lost 3 bases, with 10 bases between them. Here the CDR3 reads CASSLDGRNNQPQHF. The DNA of the CDR3 is TGTGCCAGCAGCTTAGACGGGCGGAACAATCAGCCCCAGCATTTT.

The genes are TRBV7-8 and TRBJ1-1, with D maybe TRBD1 (6 bases). The germline gives CDR1 SGHVS, CDR2 FQNEAQ. V was cut by 1 base and J by 5 bases, with 17 bases left in between. This CDR3 spans 16 amino acids. CDR3 amino acids: CASSLDLGGRGTEAFF. The CDR3 region has the DNA TGTGCCAGCAGCTTAGACTTGGGGGGGCGAGGGACTGAAGCTTTCTTT.

The chain couples TRBV12-3 or TRBV12-4 to TRBJ1-1, with D uncertain. V lost 7 bases and J lost 2, with 11 bases in between. The CDR3 consists of 13 residues. In nucleotides, the CDR3 is TGTGCCAGCACCACGGTTGCAAACACTGAAGCTTTCTTT. Its translation: CASTTVANTEAFF.

This clonotype appeared a few times. The chain combines TRBV5-1 with TRBJ2-2, with 7 bases fitting TRBD2. The CDR3 covers 14 residues. Losses at the gene ends were 5 bases for V and 7 bases for J; bases not matched to a gene: 8. Germline V gives CDR1 SGHRS, CDR2 YFSETQ. CDR3 DNA sequence: TGCGCCAGCAGGGCACAAGCGGGATTCGGGGAGCTGTTTTTT. It is translated as CASRAQAGFGELFF. The full variable domain, in which reference TRBV5-1 and TRBJ2-2 provide the parts outside the CDR3, is KAGVTQTPRYLIKTRGQQVTLSCSPISGHRSVSWYQQTPGQGLQFLFEYFSETQRNKGNFPGRFSGRQFSNSRSEMNVSTLELGDSALYLCASRAQAGFGELFFGEGSRLTVL.

This clonotype has ten or more counts. V gene TRBV15 combines with J gene TRBJ2-7; the D is unclear. Trimming stripped 0 bases from V and 4 bases from J, with 10 bases between. This CDR3 comprises 14 residues. Germline assignment: CDR1 LNHNV and CDR2 YYDKDF (reference sequence). CDR3: CATSRDVDSYEQYF. As DNA, the CDR3 is TGTGCCACCAGCAGAGATGTAGACTCTTACGAGCAGTACTTC.

This clonotype was found many times. The gene calls are TRBV19 and TRBJ1-5, with TRBD1 as a possible D gene (6 bases). Germline CDR1 reads LNHDA; CDR2 reads SQIVND (reference sequence). This CDR3 comprises 15 residues. The germline V and J ends were trimmed by 7 bases and 5 bases, with 18 bases remaining between them. The CDR3 DNA follows: TGTGCCAGTAAGCTCCGGGGGGCGCGGGATCAGCCCCAGCATTTT. Its protein is CASKLRGARDQPQHF.

This clonotype appeared many times. The gene calls are TRBV6-1 and TRBJ2-1, with 8 bases identical to TRBD1. The CDR3 has 15 residues. Losses at the gene ends were 2 bases for V and 3 bases for J; bases not matched to a gene: 3. Germline CDR1 MNHNS, CDR2 SASEGT. The CDR3 DNA reads as TGTGCCAGCAGTGAACCGACAGGGGACTACAATGAGCAGTTCTTC. As protein: CASSEPTGDYNEQFF.

This clonotype came up many times. V and J are TRBV6-5 and TRBJ2-7; D is unresolved. With 6 bases removed from V and 3 bases from J, the gap between germline ends came to 9 bases. CDR1 is MNHEY and CDR2 is SVGAGI in the germline V gene. The CDR3 runs 12 residues. The CDR3 coding sequence is TGTGCCAGCAGCAGGACCAGCTACGAGCAGTACTTC. Protein sequence: CASSRTSYEQYF.

Ten or more counts support this clonotype. The chain recombines TRBV18 with TRBJ2-5; 10 bases are shared with TRBD1. CDR1 is KGHSH, CDR2 LQKENI, per germline. V trimming: 2 bases; J trimming: 2 bases; junction bases outside the gene matches: 17. This CDR3 has 20 residues. The DNA of the CDR3 is TGTGCCAGCTCACCAATGGGACAGGGGCGCGTCACAGGGGGTCAAGAGACCCAGTACTTC. This codes for CASSPMGQGRVTGGQETQYF.

In this sample, this clonotype turned up a few times. DNA of the CDR3: TGTGCCAGCAGCTACGGACAGGGTAACAACCCTTGGTCTGGGGCCAACGTCCTGACTTTC. It yields the protein CASSYGQGNNPWSGANVLTF. This chain connects TRBV7-4 to TRBJ2-6, with 8 bases fitting TRBD1. The CDR3 spans 20 residues. Per germline, CDR1 SGHVT and CDR2 SQSDAQ. V lost 4 bases, J lost 1 base, and 15 bases stayed unmatched.

Ten or more counts support this clonotype. The chain recombines TRBV30 with TRBJ2-5; no definite D call. Germline V lookup: CDR1 GTSNPN, CDR2 SVGIG (reference sequence). CDR3 length: 14 amino acids. The V end lost 1 base, the J end lost 6 bases, and 15 bases lay between the germline ends. CDR3 bases: TGTGCCTGGAGTGCAGGCGGCCTCGGACAGACCCAGTACTTC. Protein product: CAWSAGGLGQTQYF.

This chain connects TRBV4-2 to TRBJ1-5; 8 positions match TRBD1. Trimming at V came to 5 bases and at J to 0 bases, leaving 9 bases not matched to a gene. The CDR3 consists of 17 residues. Germline V gene data show CDR1 as LGHNA and CDR2 as YNFKEQ. The chain's CDR3 is CASSRTGQANSNQPQHF. The CDR3, as DNA: TGTGCCAGCAGCAGAACGGGACAGGCTAATAGCAATCAGCCCCAGCATTTT.